The clone carrying this TCR beta chain was counted a few times. Its antigen is not known. The record originates from a study of T cell repertoires in cytomegalovirus infection. Study-level background: Public TCR beta signatures marked donors with CMV infection and the matching HLA.

TCRdb passed the reads through MiXCR, listing each CDR3 protein once. The sample yields some 240,000 distinct CDR3 sequences, about 18% seen once. The V gene's germline CDR1 is SGHAT and CDR2 FQNNGV. The CDR3 extends over 14 amino acids. Trimming removed 0 bases from V and 1 base from J, with 7 bases in between. Study-wide results and caveats: CMV carriers with the relevant HLA were identified by cumulative public TCR beta family frequency. Within the response measured ex vivo, HLA-C-restricted CMV-specific TCR beta clonotypes were dominant.

The chain uses TRBV11-2 and TRBJ2-7; no definite D call. The sequence came from a human donor in good health (CMV status not recorded). Some clones in this sample may be carry-over from other donors' samples. Material for sequencing was CD8+ T cells from PBMCs. CDR3 region: CASSLERASYEQYF. Here the CDR3 DNA reads TGTGCCAGCAGCTTAGAAAGGGCTTCCTACGAGCAGTACTTC.